The present TCR beta chain was sequenced within a study of human thymus T cells. To note about this clone: Antigen specificity is unknown.

Thymus specimens were resections from corrective heart surgery. Having corrective surgery for congenital heart defects, healthy Finnish infants were the ones who donated. General study points: Unrelated people showed highly overlapping thymic repertoires, related research reported. Among thymic and blood repertoires, usage of V and J genes appeared biased.

Profiling relied on immunoSEQ multiplex PCR, and the TCRdb table lists in-frame clones only, not all of them. The sample shows fewer than 85,000 clones, 85% to 95% of them seen only once. CDR1 is GTSNPN, CDR2 SVGIG, per germline (reference sequence). V dropped 5 bases and J dropped 7; count of bases not matched to a gene: 8. This CDR3 comprises 13 residues. Sequencing was done on a sample of thymus tissue. This clonotype originated in a girl under two years old with a congenital heart defect but otherwise immunologically healthy. This chain connects TRBV30 to TRBJ1-2; 9 nucleotides align to TRBD1. The CDR3 DNA is TGTGCCTGGGGGACAGGGTACCAGGCTGGCTACACCTTC. Translating it yields CAWGTGYQAGYTF.